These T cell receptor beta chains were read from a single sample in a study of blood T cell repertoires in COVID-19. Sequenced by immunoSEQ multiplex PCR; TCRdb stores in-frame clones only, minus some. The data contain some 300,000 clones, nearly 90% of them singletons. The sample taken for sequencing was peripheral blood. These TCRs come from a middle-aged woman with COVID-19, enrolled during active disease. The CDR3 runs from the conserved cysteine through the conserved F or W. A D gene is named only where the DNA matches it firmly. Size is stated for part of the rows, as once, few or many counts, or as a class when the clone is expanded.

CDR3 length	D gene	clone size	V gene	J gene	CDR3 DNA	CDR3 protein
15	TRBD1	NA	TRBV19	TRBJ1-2	TGTGCCAGTAGTACACCGGGACAGGGGAGCTATGGCTACACCTTC	CASSTPGQGSYGYTF
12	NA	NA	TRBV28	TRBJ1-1	TGTGCCAGCAGCCTGGGACAATACGAAGCTTTCTTT	CASSLGQYEAFF
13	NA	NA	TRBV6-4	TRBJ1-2	TGTGCCAGCAGTGACTCCCAGGGATATGGCTACACCTTC	CASSDSQGYGYTF
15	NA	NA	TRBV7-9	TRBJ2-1	TGTGCCAGCAGCCCCTACCCCCAGGGGGGACATGAGCAGTTCTTC	CASSPYPQGGHEQFF
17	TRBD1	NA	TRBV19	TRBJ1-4	TGTGCCAGTAGTATAAGGAGCGCCTGGGGACAGAATGAAAAACTGTTTTTT	CASSIRSAWGQNEKLFF
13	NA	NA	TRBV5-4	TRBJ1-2	TGTGCCAGCAGCTTCTCCAGAACGTATGGCTACACCTTC	CASSFSRTYGYTF
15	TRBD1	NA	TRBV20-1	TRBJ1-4	TGCAGTGCTAGTCCCAGGGGGAGAACTATTGGAAAACTGTTTTTT	CSASPRGRTIGKLFF
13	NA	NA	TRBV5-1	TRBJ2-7	TGCGCCAGCAGCCTAGCCCAAGGCTACGAGCAGTACTTC	CASSLAQGYEQYF
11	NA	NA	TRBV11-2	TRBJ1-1	TGTGCCAGCAGCTGGGGGGCTGAAGCTTTCTTT	CASSWGAEAFF
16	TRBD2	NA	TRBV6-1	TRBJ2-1	TGTGCCAGCAGTGAATTCGGACTAGCGGCCTCAGATGAGCAGTTCTTC	CASSEFGLAASDEQFF
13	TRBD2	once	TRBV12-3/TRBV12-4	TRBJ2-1	TGTGCCAGCAGTCCCGGGACTACCAATGAGCAGTTCTTC	CASSPGTTNEQFF
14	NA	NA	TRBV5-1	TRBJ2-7	TGCGCCAGCAGTTTAACAGGGAATCCCTACGAGCAGTACTTC	CASSLTGNPYEQYF
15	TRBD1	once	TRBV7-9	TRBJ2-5	TGTGCCAGCAGCTTAGTAGGACAGGGTGGGGAGACCCAGTACTTC	CASSLVGQGGETQYF
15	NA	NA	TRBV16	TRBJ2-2	TGTGCCAGCAGCCAATATGCAGGGCGTACCGGGGAGCTGTTTTTT	CASSQYAGRTGELFF
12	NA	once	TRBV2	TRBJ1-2	TGTGCCAGCAGTTCAAGGACAGCCCTCGGCACCTTC	CASSSRTALGTF
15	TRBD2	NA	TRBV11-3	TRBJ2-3	TGTGCCAGCAGCTCCGGGACTAGCGGCACAGATACGCAGTATTTT	CASSSGTSGTDTQYF
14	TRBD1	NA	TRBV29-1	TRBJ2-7	TGCAGCGTTGGCGGGACAGGGTACTCCTACGAGCAGTACTTC	CSVGGTGYSYEQYF
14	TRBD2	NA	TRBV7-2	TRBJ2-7	TGTGCCAGCGGCGGACTAGCGACCTCCTACGAGCAGTACTTC	CASGGLATSYEQYF
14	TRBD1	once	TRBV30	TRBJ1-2	TGTGCCTGGAGCCGACAGGGCGGGGACTATGGCTACACCTTC	CAWSRQGGDYGYTF
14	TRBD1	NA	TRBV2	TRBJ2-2	TGTGCCAGCAGGGACAGGGCCTTCACCGGGGAGCTGTTTTTT	CASRDRAFTGELFF
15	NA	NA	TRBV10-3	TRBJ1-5	TGTGCCATCGGCGAGACCGCCAGGAGCAATCAGCCCCAGCATTTT	CAIGETARSNQPQHF
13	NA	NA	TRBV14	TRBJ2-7	TGTGCCAGCAGCCAAGATCTAGTTTACGAGCAGTACTTC	CASSQDLVYEQYF
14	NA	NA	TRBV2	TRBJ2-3	TGTGCCAGCAGTGAAGTCTCCCACGGGGATACGCAGTATTTT	CASSEVSHGDTQYF
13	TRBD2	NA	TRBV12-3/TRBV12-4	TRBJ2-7	TGTGCCAGCAGTTCCGCGGGGGGGCTCGAGCAGTACTTC	CASSSAGGLEQYF
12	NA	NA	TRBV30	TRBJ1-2	TGTGCCTGGAGTAAACAGGGTTATGGCTACACCTTC	CAWSKQGYGYTF
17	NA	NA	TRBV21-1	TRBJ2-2	TGTGCCAGCAGCAAAGGCCTAGCGGGGGCGAACACCGGGGAGCTGTTTTTT	CASSKGLAGANTGELFF
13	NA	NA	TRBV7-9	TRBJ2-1	TGTGCCAGCAGCTCGCAAGGCGGGAATGAGCAGTTCTTC	CASSSQGGNEQFF
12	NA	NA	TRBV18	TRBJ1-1	TGTGCCAGCTCTACCAGGGAAGGCGAAGCTTTCTTT	CASSTREGEAFF
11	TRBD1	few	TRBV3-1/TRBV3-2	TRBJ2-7	TGTGCCAGCAGCCAAGGCGACAGGGGGGAATTC	CASSQGDRGEF
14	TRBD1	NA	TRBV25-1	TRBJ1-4	TGTGCCAGCAGTGCCCGGGACAGGGTGGAAAAACTGTTTTTT	CASSARDRVEKLFF
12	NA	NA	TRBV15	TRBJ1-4	TGTGCCACCGGGGGGGCGCGTGAAAAACTGTTTTTT	CATGGAREKLFF
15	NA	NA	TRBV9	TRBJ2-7	TGTGCCAGCAGCGTAGCGGCTGCGGGAATCTACGAGCAGTACTTC	CASSVAAAGIYEQYF
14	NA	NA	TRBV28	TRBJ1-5	TGTGCCAGCAGTAAACAGGGTAGCAATCAGCCCCAGCATTTT	CASSKQGSNQPQHF
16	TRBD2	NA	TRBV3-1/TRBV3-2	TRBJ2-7	TGTGCCAGCAGCCAAGATGCTAGCGGGGATTCCTACGAGCAGTACTTC	CASSQDASGDSYEQYF
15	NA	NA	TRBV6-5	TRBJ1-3	TGTGCCAGCAGCAGTTCGACAGCCCCTGGAAACACCATATATTTT	CASSSSTAPGNTIYF
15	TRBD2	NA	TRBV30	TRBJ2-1	TGTGCCTGGAGGGGGGGACTAGCCTCCTACAATGAGCAGTTCTTC	CAWRGGLASYNEQFF
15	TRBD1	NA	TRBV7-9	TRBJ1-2	TGTGCCAGCAGCTTAGGGGACAGGGCCAACTATGGCTACACCTTC	CASSLGDRANYGYTF
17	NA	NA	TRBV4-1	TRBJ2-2	TGCGCCAGCAGCCAAGCCGGCCGGGAAGGGTACACCGGGGAGCTGTTTTTT	CASSQAGREGYTGELFF
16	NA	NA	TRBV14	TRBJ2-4	TGTGCCAGCAGCCAAGGGGAGGGGGTAGCCAAAAACATTCAGTACTTC	CASSQGEGVAKNIQYF
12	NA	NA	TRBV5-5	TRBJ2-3	TGTGCCAGCAGCTTTATGACAGATACGCAGTATTTT	CASSFMTDTQYF
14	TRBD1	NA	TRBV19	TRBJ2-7	TGTGCCAGTTCGCGGACAGGGTCCTCCTACGAGCAGTACTTC	CASSRTGSSYEQYF
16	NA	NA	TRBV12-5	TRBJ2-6	TGTGCTAGTGGTTTAGAATCAGGGACTGGGGCCAACGTCCTGACTTTC	CASGLESGTGANVLTF
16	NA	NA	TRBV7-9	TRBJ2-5	TGTGCCAGCAGCTTAGCCGGGGGGACCCAGGGGCGGTCCCAGTACTTC	CASSLAGGTQGRSQYF
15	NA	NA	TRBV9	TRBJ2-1	TGTGCCAGCAGCCCAGGGCCAGCGGGTCTCAATGAGCAGTTCTTC	CASSPGPAGLNEQFF
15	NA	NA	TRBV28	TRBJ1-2	TGTGCCAGCAGTTCGTCCAGGGAGGAGGTTCATGGCTACACCTTC	CASSSSREEVHGYTF
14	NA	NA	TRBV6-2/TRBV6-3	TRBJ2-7	TGTGCCAGCAGTCCCGGACAGAATACCTACGAGCAGTACTTC	CASSPGQNTYEQYF
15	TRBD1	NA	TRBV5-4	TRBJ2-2	TGTGCCAGCAGCTTTCGGGACAGGGGACCCGGGGAGCTGTTTTTT	CASSFRDRGPGELFF
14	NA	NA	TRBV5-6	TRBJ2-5	TGTGCCAGCAGCTTGGTGGGCAGACAAGAGACCCAGTACTTC	CASSLVGRQETQYF
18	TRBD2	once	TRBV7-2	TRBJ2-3	TGTGCCAGCAGCTTAAGAAGGTGGGGCGGGAGGAACCCAGATACGCAGTATTTT	CASSLRRWGGRNPDTQYF
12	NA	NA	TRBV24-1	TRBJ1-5	TGTGCCACCAGCAGAGGAAATCAGCCCCAGCATTTT	CATSRGNQPQHF
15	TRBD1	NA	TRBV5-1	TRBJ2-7	TGCGCCAGCAGCTTCTCCGGGACAGGGGGACGCGAGCAGTACTTC	CASSFSGTGGREQYF
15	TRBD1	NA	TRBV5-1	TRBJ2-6	TGCGCCAGCAGCTTAGGGGGCAGCGGGGCCAACGTCCTGACTTTC	CASSLGGSGANVLTF
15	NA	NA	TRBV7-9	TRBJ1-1	TGTGCCAGCGGGTCTCATGACAGGCCGAACACTGAAGCTTTCTTT	CASGSHDRPNTEAFF
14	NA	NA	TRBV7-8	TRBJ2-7	TGTGCCAGCAGCGGAAGGGACAATGCCTACGAGCAGTACTTC	CASSGRDNAYEQYF
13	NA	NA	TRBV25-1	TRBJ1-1	TGTGCCAGCAGTGTTTCCGGGGGCACTGAAGCTTTCTTT	CASSVSGGTEAFF
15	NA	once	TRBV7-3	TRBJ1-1	TGTGCCAGCAGCCGCCCTCAAGCCCTGAACACTGAAGCTTTCTTT	CASSRPQALNTEAFF
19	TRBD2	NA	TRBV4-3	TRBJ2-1	TGCGCCAGCAGCCAAGAGCCAGCGGGAGGCCGTTTCTCCTACAATGAGCAGTTCTTC	CASSQEPAGGRFSYNEQFF